The 5 T cell receptor beta chains presented below share a single source sample, sequenced in a study of human T cells and chemical hapten exposure. As to time point: patch test 1, 2 weeks after DPC sensitization. Treatment: therapeutic diphenylcyclopropenone sensitization with weekly scalp DPC. RNA extraction used unfractionated whole blood as the source of total RNA. In TCRdb, the RACE reads were re-called with MiXCR into one record per CDR3 protein. The data show under 60,000 distinct CDR3 sequences, with 11% seen just once and 1.8% held by the top ten. This material consisted of whole blood, taken in connection with sensitization to the hapten diphenylcyclopropenone (DPC). The receptors were sampled from a woman aged 40 to 50 with alopecia areata. Some clones in this sample may be carry-over from other donors' samples.

This clonotype was counted only a few times. The chain employs TRBV4-3 and TRBJ1-2; the D is unclear. CDR1 and CDR2 from the germline V gene are LGHNA and YSLEER. The V end was cut by 1 base, the J end by 2 bases, with 2 bases between. The CDR3 runs to 12 residues. CDR3 in amino acids: CASSQANYGYTF. In DNA form, the CDR3 reads TGCGCCAGCAGCCAAGCCAACTATGGCTACACCTTC.

This clonotype showed up many times. The chain employs TRBV7-3 and TRBJ1-1, with unresolved D. The ends were cut back, 5 bases at V and 4 bases at J, with 14 bases in the middle. CDR3 length: 14 residues. CDR1 is SGHTA, CDR2 FQGTGA, per germline. CDR3: CASSPRGSATEAFF. Here the CDR3 DNA reads TGTGCCAGCAGCCCCAGAGGGTCGGCCACTGAAGCTTTCTTT. Full variable domain (outside the CDR3, taken from reference TRBV7-3 and TRBJ1-1): GAGVSQTPSNKVTEKGKYVELRCDPISGHTALYWYRQSLGQGPEFLIYFQGTGAADDSGLPNDRFFAVRPEGSVSTLKIQRTERGDSAVYLCASSPRGSATEAFFGQGTRLTVV.

This clonotype was seen a few times. This chain connects TRBV29-1 to TRBJ2-1; D is unresolved. In germline, CDR1 is SQVTM, CDR2 ANQGSEA. The CDR3 sequence is 11 residues long. Trimming pared 7 bases from V and 2 bases from J, leaving 6 bases between. CDR3 in amino acids: CSAITYNEQFF. In nucleotides, the CDR3 is TGCAGCGCGATTACCTACAATGAGCAGTTCTTC.

This clonotype was seen more than once but under ten times. The chain carries TRBV25-1 and TRBJ1-1; maybe TRBD1 (5 bases). V was clipped by 5 bases and J by 3 bases, with 13 bases between them. CDR1 MGHDK and CDR2 SYGVNS come from the germline V gene. This CDR3 has 14 amino acids. The CDR3 bases are TGTGCCAGCAGTCTAGGGGTCGCGCACACTGAAGCTTTCTTT. This codes for CASSLGVAHTEAFF.

This clonotype was seen more than once but under ten times. The V gene is TRBV10-2, the J gene TRBJ2-7; no definite D call. Germline values: CDR1 WSHSY, CDR2 SAAADI. The length of the CDR3 is 11 residues. Between the trimmed V and J ends, which lost 4 bases and 6 bases, there was a span of 7 bases. CDR3 in amino acids: CASSASREQYF. The CDR3 coding sequence is TGCGCCAGCAGTGCTTCGCGCGAGCAGTACTTC.